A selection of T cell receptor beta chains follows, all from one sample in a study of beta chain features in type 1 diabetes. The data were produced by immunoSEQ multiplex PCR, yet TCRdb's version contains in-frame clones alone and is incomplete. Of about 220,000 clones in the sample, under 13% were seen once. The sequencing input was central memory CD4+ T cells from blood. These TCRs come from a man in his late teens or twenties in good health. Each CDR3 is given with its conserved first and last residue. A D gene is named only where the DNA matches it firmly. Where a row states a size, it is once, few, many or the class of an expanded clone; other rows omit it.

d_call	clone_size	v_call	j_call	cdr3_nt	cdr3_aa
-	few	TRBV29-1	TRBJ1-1	TGCAGCGTGGGGACCGGGACGGACCCTTACACTGAAGCTTTCTTT	CSVGTGTDPYTEAFF
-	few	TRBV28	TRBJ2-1	TGTGCCAGCAGTTTGGACGGGTACAATGAGCAGTTCTTC	CASSLDGYNEQFF
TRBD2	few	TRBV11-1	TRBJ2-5	TGTGCCAGCAGTTATAGCGGGAAGGGAGCGACCCAGTACTTC	CASSYSGKGATQYF
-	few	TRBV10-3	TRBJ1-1	TGTGCCATCAGGGGAGGCCTCGGCGGGTCTGAAGCTTTCTTT	CAIRGGLGGSEAFF
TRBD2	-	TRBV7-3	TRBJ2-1	TGTGCCAGCAGCTTTGACCGACTAGCGGGAAAACTGTTCTTC	CASSFDRLAGKLFF
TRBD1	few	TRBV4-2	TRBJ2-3	TGTGCCAGCAGCCAAGAGGTCCGGCAGGGGGCCTCAGATACGCAGTATTTT	CASSQEVRQGASDTQYF
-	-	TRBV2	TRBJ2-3	TGTGCCAGCAGCCAGCTCGCTACGCAGTATTTT	CASSQLATQYF
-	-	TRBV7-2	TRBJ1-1	TGTGCCAGCAGCTTAGAGGGGGAAAACACTGAAGCTTTCTTT	CASSLEGENTEAFF
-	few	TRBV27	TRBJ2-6	TGTGCCAGCAGTCGAACACAGCTCTCTGGGGCCAACGTCCTGACTTTC	CASSRTQLSGANVLTF
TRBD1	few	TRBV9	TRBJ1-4	TGTGCCAGCAGCGCTACAAGCAGGGGGGCTAATGAAAAACTGTTTTTT	CASSATSRGANEKLFF
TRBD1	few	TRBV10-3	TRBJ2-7	TGTGCCGCCAGGGACAGTAAAGACTTCGGAAACGAGCAGTACTTC	CAARDSKDFGNEQYF
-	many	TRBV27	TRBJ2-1	TGTGCCAGCAGCCCCGGGACCGCGGGCAGCTCCTACAATGAGCAGTTCTTC	CASSPGTAGSSYNEQFF
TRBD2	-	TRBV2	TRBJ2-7	TGTGCCAGCTCGGGGGCTAGCGGGAGTCTATACGAGCAGTACTTC	CASSGASGSLYEQYF
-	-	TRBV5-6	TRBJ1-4	TGTGCCAGCAGCTTTGGACCGATAAATGAAAAACTGTTTTTT	CASSFGPINEKLFF
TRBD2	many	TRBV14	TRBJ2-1	TGTGCCAGCAGCCAACCCGGGACTAGCGGGAGCGCCCAGTTCTTC	CASSQPGTSGSAQFF
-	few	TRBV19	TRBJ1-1	TGTGCCAGTAGTATTTCGGGGGAGCTGAAAGCTTTCTTT	CASSISGELKAFF
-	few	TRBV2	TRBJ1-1	TGTGCCAGCAGTTCACAGGGAACCGGAACTGAAGCTTTCTTT	CASSSQGTGTEAFF
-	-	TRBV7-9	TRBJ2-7	TGTGCCAGCAGCTGGAGGGGGGACGAGCAGTACTTC	CASSWRGDEQYF
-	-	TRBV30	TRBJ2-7	TGTGCCTGGAGTAAAGCCTACTACGAGCAGTACTTC	CAWSKAYYEQYF
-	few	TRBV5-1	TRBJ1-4	TGCGCCAGCAGCTTGGAAGGGACGGATAATGAAAAACTGTTTTTT	CASSLEGTDNEKLFF
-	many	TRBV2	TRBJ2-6	TGTGCCAGCAGTGCTACTAGCGGGGCCAACGTCCTGACTTTC	CASSATSGANVLTF
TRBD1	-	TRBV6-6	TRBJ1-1	TGTGCCAGCAGTTACACAGGGGCCGTAAATGAAGCTTTCTTT	CASSYTGAVNEAFF
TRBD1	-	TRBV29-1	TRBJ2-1	TGCAGCGTTGATGTGGACAGGGGTACGGACCCGCAGTTCTTC	CSVDVDRGTDPQFF
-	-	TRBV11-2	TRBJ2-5	TGTGCCAGCGGCGGACTGCACGGAGAGACCCAGTACTTC	CASGGLHGETQYF
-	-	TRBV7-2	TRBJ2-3	TGTGCCAGCAGCCCCCAGAGATCCATGGGGGCAGATACGCAGTATTTT	CASSPQRSMGADTQYF
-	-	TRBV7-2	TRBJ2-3	TGTGCCAGCAGCCGTGACACTTTCCCCACAGATACGCAGTATTTT	CASSRDTFPTDTQYF
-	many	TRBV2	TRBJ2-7	TGTGCCAGCAGACCCGAGACCTACGAGCAGTACTTC	CASRPETYEQYF
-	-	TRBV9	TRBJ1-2	TGTGCCAGCAGCGTAGCTGGGACCGGCGGTGGCTACACCTTC	CASSVAGTGGGYTF
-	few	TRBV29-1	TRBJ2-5	TGCAGCCTTAGTGTAGGAGAGACCCAGTACTTC	CSLSVGETQYF
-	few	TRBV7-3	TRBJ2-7	TGTGCCAGCAGCTTAGAAGGAGTCGGCCCCTACGAGCAGTACTTC	CASSLEGVGPYEQYF
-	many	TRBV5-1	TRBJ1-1	TGCGCCAGCAGCTTGATGGGGCACACTGAAGCTTTCTTT	CASSLMGHTEAFF
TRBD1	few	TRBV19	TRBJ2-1	TGTGCCAGTAGACAAAACAGGGGGAGCAATGAGCAGTTCTTC	CASRQNRGSNEQFF
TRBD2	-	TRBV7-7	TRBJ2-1	TGTGCTAGCAGCTTGGGACTAGCGGAGGGCAATGAGCAGTTCTTC	CASSLGLAEGNEQFF
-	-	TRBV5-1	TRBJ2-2	TGCGCCAGCAGCTTGGACGGGAGAGATGCCGGGGAGCTGTTTTTT	CASSLDGRDAGELFF
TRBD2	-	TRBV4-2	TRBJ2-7	TGTGCCAGCAGCTTCGTCCTTGAGCGGGAGGAGTCCTACGAGCAGTACTTC	CASSFVLEREESYEQYF
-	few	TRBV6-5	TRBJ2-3	TGTGCCAGCAGACTCAGTGGCACAGATACGCAGTATTTT	CASRLSGTDTQYF
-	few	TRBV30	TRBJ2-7	TGTGCCTGGAGCACTCCTTTCTACGAGCAGTACTTC	CAWSTPFYEQYF
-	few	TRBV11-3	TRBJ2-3	TGTGCCAGCAGTTCTTGGAGCACAGATACGCAGTATTTT	CASSSWSTDTQYF
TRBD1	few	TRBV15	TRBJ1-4	TGTGCCACCAGCCCTCGGGACAGGGTGTCAGAAAAACTGTTTTTT	CATSPRDRVSEKLFF
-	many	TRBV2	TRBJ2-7	TGTGCCAGCAGTGAGGTCTACGAGCAGTACTTC	CASSEVYEQYF
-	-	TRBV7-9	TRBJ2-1	TGTGCCAGCAGCTTCACGGGAGCGGTCAATGAGCAGTTCTTC	CASSFTGAVNEQFF
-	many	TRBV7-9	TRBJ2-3	TGTGCCAGCAGCTTCATGTCTAGCGTCGGCACAGATACGCAGTATTTT	CASSFMSSVGTDTQYF
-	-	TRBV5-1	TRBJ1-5	TGCGCCAGCAGCTTGACGGGGGATCAGCCCCAGCATTTT	CASSLTGDQPQHF
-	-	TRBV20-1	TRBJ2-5	TGCAGTGCTTGGTTCCGGGAGACCCAGTACTTC	CSAWFRETQYF
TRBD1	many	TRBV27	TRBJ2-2	TGTGCCAGCAGTTTTGGGACAGCGACCGACACCGGGGAGCTGTTTTTT	CASSFGTATDTGELFF
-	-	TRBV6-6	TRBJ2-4	TGTGCCAGCAGTAGTAGTCCCAAAAACATTCAGTACTTC	CASSSSPKNIQYF
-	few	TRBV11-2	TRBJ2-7	TGTGCCAGCAGCTTAGTAGAACACGAGCAGTACTTC	CASSLVEHEQYF
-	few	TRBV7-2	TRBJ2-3	TGTGCCAGCAGCTTAGGACGGTTGAGCACAGATACGCAGTATTTT	CASSLGRLSTDTQYF
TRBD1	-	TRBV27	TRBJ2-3	TGTGCCAGCAGTCCCTACTGGGACAGGCAGCTAGATACGCAGTATTTT	CASSPYWDRQLDTQYF
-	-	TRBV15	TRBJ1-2	TGTGCCACCAGCAGGGGAGGGGGCTATGGCTACACCTTC	CATSRGGGYGYTF
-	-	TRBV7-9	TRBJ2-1	TGTGCCAGCAGCCAAGACTACTACACCAACTACAATGAGCAGTTCTTC	CASSQDYYTNYNEQFF
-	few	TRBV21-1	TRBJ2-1	TGTGCCAGCAGCAAAGATGGGCGGGAGGGCCCCGACAATGAGCAGTTCTTC	CASSKDGREGPDNEQFF
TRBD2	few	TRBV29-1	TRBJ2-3	TGCAGCGTTGAGCTAGCGGGTGGGTTCACAGATACGCAGTATTTT	CSVELAGGFTDTQYF
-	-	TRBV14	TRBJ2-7	TGTGCCAGCAGCCGAACGCCCCACTCCTACGAGCAGTACTTC	CASSRTPHSYEQYF
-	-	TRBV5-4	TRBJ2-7	TGTGCCAGCAGCTTTGGGGCCCGGTCAGACTACGAGCAGTACTTC	CASSFGARSDYEQYF
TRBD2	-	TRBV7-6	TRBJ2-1	TGTGCCAGCAGCTTAGGGACTAGCGGGTTCAATGAGCAGTTCTTC	CASSLGTSGFNEQFF
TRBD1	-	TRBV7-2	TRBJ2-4	TGTGCCAGCAGCTCCACAGGGGGGATGGCCATTCAGTACTTC	CASSSTGGMAIQYF
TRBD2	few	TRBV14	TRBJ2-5	TGTGCCAGCAGCCGAGGACTAGCGGGAGTAGAGACCCAGTACTTC	CASSRGLAGVETQYF
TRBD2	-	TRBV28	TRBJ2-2	TGTGCCAGCAGGACACAACTAGCGCCCGGGGAGCTGTTTTTT	CASRTQLAPGELFF
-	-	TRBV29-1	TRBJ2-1	TGCAGCGTTGATCGGACACCTTGGGGTGAGCAGTTCTTC	CSVDRTPWGEQFF